This TCR beta chain was captured in a study of human T cells and chemical hapten exposure. Whole-study context: The study traced per-sample TCR yield variation mainly to small differences in pooled library volumes.

Time point described: healthy volunteer bleed at 6 weeks. Total RNA was isolated from unfractionated whole blood. TCRdb re-called the RACE reads with MiXCR, one entry per CDR3 protein. Of about 65,000 distinct CDR3 sequences listed, approximately 6.2% are singletons. Trimming stripped 4 bases from V and 5 bases from J, with 20 bases between. The CDR3 loop spans 16 amino acids. Germline CDR1 reads MDHEN; CDR2 reads SYDVKM. The clonotype originates from a female donor in good health. Some clones in this sample may be carry-over from other donors' samples. V is TRBV28 and J is TRBJ2-5; D not certain. Sequencing was performed on whole blood. The CDR3 coding sequence is TGTGCCAGCAGTTCCGAGAGCCTCCCCCCGCGGGAGACCCAGTACTTC. Amino acid sequence: CASSSESLPPRETQYF. Full variable domain (rest looked up from reference TRBV28 and TRBJ2-5): DVKVTQSSRYLVKRTGEKVFLECVQDMDHENMFWYRQDPGLGLRLIYFSYDVKMKEKGDIPEGYSVSREKKERFSLILESASTNQTSMYLCASSSESLPPRETQYFGPGTRLLVL.